The 32 T cell receptor beta chains reported below all come from one sample, sequenced in a study of beta chain features in type 1 diabetes. All of the isolated RNA was reverse transcribed, so expressed TCRB transcripts were sequenced. The data were produced by immunoSEQ multiplex PCR, yet TCRdb's version contains in-frame clones alone and is incomplete. The repertoire holds hundreds of thousands of clones, with less than 15% as singletons. Material: naive CD4+ T cells from blood. These receptors were collected from a woman aged 40 to 50 in good health.

This clone was detected only a few times. One end of the junction varies from germline; a read error may be responsible. CDR3 in DNA: TGTGCCAGCAATTACGAGCGGGGGACACCCCTCCACTTT. It encodes CASNYERGTPLHF. J is TRBJ1-6 and V is TRBV6-6; a weak D match, TRBD1 (5 bases). Germline V gene lookup returns CDR1 MNHNY and CDR2 SVGAGI (reference sequence). The CDR3 runs 13 residues.

In its sample, this clone was seen a few times. The V call is TRBV14, the J call TRBJ1-1; unclear D gene. Germline CDR1 is SGHDN and CDR2 is FVKESK. This CDR3 comprises 13 residues. Trimming shortened V by 4 bases and J by 0 bases, and 6 bases separated the two germline ends. The CDR3 loop reads CASSPQVNTEAFF. The CDR3 coding sequence is TGTGCCAGCAGCCCGCAGGTGAACACTGAAGCTTTCTTT.

For the CDR3, the DNA is TGCGCCAGCAGCCAAGATCTTTCCTGGGGGCGGGAGACCCAGTACTTC. It yields the protein CASSQDLSWGRETQYF. The genes are TRBV4-1 and TRBJ2-5; the D gene is possibly TRBD1 (6 bases). The CDR3 covers 16 residues. Germline CDR1 is MGHRA and CDR2 is YSYEKL. V was pared by 0 bases and J by 5 bases, with 16 bases between.

This clone was observed once. V usage is TRBV19 and J usage is TRBJ2-7; D may be TRBD1 (5 bases). Germline lookup yields CDR1 LNHDA and CDR2 SQIVND (reference sequence). CDR3 length: 15 amino acids. Trimming took off 4 bases at V and 0 bases at J, with 13 bases between the two ends. CDR3 in DNA: TGTGCCAGTAGTACCGGGCAGGGCGGCTCCTACGAGCAGTACTTC. It yields the protein CASSTGQGGSYEQYF.

The chain links TRBV6-5 to TRBJ2-5; tentative D call: TRBD1 (5 bases). CDR1 and CDR2 (germline): MNHEY, SVGAGI. The V end was cut by 2 bases, the J end by 5 bases, with 18 bases between. The length of the CDR3 is 16 residues. The CDR3 DNA reads as TGTGCCAGCAGTTACCTGGGGCGACGACGCATTGAGACCCAGTACTTC. It is translated as CASSYLGRRRIETQYF.

The CDR3 is CASITFPVAGGYNEQFF. For the CDR3, the DNA is TGTGCCAGCATCACCTTCCCTGTAGCGGGGGGATACAATGAGCAGTTCTTC. The chain combines TRBV2 with TRBJ2-1; 10 bases align to TRBD2. The V gene end was trimmed by 7 bases and the J gene end by 4 bases; junction bases not matched to a gene: 13. Per the germline V gene, CDR1 is SNHLY and CDR2 is FYNNEI. The CDR3 is made up of 17 amino acids.

The table lists this clone with a few counts. V usage is TRBV19 and J usage is TRBJ1-1; D is perhaps TRBD1 (5 bases). The V and J ends lost 7 bases and 5 bases respectively, with 20 bases between them. The CDR3 has 15 residues. Per the germline V gene, CDR1 is LNHDA and CDR2 is SQIVND (reference sequence). CDR3 in amino acids: CASTGRMGGWTEAFF. The CDR3 DNA reads as TGTGCCAGTACAGGGAGAATGGGAGGTTGGACTGAAGCTTTCTTT.

A few counts support this clone. The chain is built from TRBV9 and TRBJ2-6, with 8 bases identical to TRBD2. Germline CDR1 SGDLS, CDR2 YYNGEE. The CDR3 covers 16 residues. V was clipped by 4 bases and J by 3 bases; unmatched bases: 6. CDR3 DNA: TGTGCCAGCAGCACCGGGGGGGGCAATGGGGCCAACGTCCTGACTTTC. It codes for CASSTGGGNGANVLTF. Variable domain in full (rest from reference TRBV9 and TRBJ2-6): DSGVTQTPKHLITATGQRVTLRCSPRSGDLSVYWYQQSLDQGLQFLIQYYNGEERAKGNILERFSAQQFPDLHSELNLSSLELGDSALYFCASSTGGGNGANVLTFGAGSRLTVL.

V is TRBV5-1 and J is TRBJ2-1; 7 bases align to TRBD2. This CDR3 contains 16 residues. The germline V gene has CDR1 SGHRS and CDR2 YFSETQ. The trim removed 0 bases at V and 4 bases at J, leaving 7 bases unmatched. CDR3 nucleotide sequence: TGCGCCAGCAGCTTGGGTAGCAGCGGGGCTTACAATGAGCAGTTCTTC. This gives the protein CASSLGSSGAYNEQFF.

Of note for this clone: At the DNA level, this CDR3 is encoded by other sequences in the same sample as well. The rearrangement uses TRBV18 and TRBJ2-7; 9 bases are a match to TRBD1. The length of the CDR3 is 13 residues. Germline V gene lookup returns CDR1 KGHSH and CDR2 LQKENI. The V gene end was trimmed by 1 base and the J gene end by 6 bases; junction bases not matched to a gene: 1. CDR3 sequence reads: CASSPQDRGEQYF. The CDR3 region has the DNA TGTGCCAGCTCACCACAGGACAGGGGCGAGCAGTACTTC.

The chain combines TRBV5-1 with TRBJ2-5; perhaps TRBD2 as D (6 bases). The germline V gene has CDR1 SGHRS and CDR2 YFSETQ. The CDR3 covers 15 residues. V lost 0 bases to trimming and J lost 5 bases, with 14 bases between them. The DNA for the CDR3 is TGCGCCAGCAGCTTGGATGGAGGGTCCGAGGAGACCCAGTACTTC. It codes for CASSLDGGSEETQYF.

V usage is TRBV7-7 and J usage is TRBJ1-6; possible D gene TRBD1, 6 bases. This CDR3 is built from 15 residues. Trimming pared 4 bases from V and 6 bases from J, leaving 13 bases between. Per the germline V gene, CDR1 is SSHAT and CDR2 is FNYEAQ (reference sequence). The CDR3 region is CASSSSDSRNSPLHF. CDR3 nucleotide sequence: TGTGCCAGCAGCTCATCGGACAGTCGTAATTCACCCCTCCACTTT.

The chain has TRBV4-1 and TRBJ2-2, with 7 bases aligning to TRBD1. The V gene's germline CDR1 is MGHRA and CDR2 YSYEKL. The J segment lost 5 bases and the V segment lost 3 bases, leaving 6 bases of the junction unmatched. The CDR3 consists of 15 residues. Here the CDR3 reads CASSQEGGGTGELFF. DNA of the CDR3: TGCGCCAGCAGCCAGGAAGGGGGCGGGACCGGGGAGCTGTTTTTT.

This chain links TRBV19 with TRBJ2-6; maybe TRBD2 (6 bases). CDR1 is LNHDA and CDR2 is SQIVND in the germline V gene (reference sequence). Trimming took 7 bases from V and 4 from J, leaving 11 bases between them. This CDR3 has 14 residues. CDR3 sequence (DNA): TGTGCCAGTACTCGGGGGACCGGGGCCAACGTCCTGACTTTC. Translating gives CASTRGTGANVLTF.

The gene calls are TRBV7-2 and TRBJ2-2, with D unresolved. This CDR3 has 13 amino acids. Trimming shortened V by 7 bases and J by 2 bases, and 8 bases separated the two germline ends. The germline CDR1 and CDR2 sequences are SGHTA and FQGNSA. CDR3 residues: CASNSPNTGELFF. The CDR3 DNA follows: TGTGCCAGCAACTCTCCAAACACCGGGGAGCTGTTTTTT.

This clone appeared a few times. The chain is built from TRBV5-4 and TRBJ1-3; no clear D gene. CDR1 is SGHNT, CDR2 YYREEE, per germline (reference sequence). Trimming took off 0 bases at V and 3 bases at J, with 7 bases between the two ends. The CDR3 runs to 14 residues. The DNA of the CDR3 is TGTGCCAGCAGCTTGGCCGGGGATGGAAACACCATATATTTT. Translating it yields CASSLAGDGNTIYF.

A few counts support this clone. The chain combines TRBV21-1 with TRBJ2-7; no check of the table's D call, TRBD2, against the DNA was made. TRBV21-1 constitutes a pseudogene. The CDR3 has 19 residues. The CDR3 DNA reads as TGTGCCAGCAGCAAAGTTAGGTCCGACCCAGCGGGGGGATCGTACGAGCAGTACTTC. This sequence encodes CASSKVRSDPAGGSYEQYF.

This chain joins TRBV19 and TRBJ2-5, with D unresolved. The CDR3 has 15 residues. Germline CDR1 reads LNHDA; CDR2 reads SQIVND (reference sequence). V was clipped by 6 bases and J by 5 bases, with 19 bases between them. DNA of the CDR3: TGTGCCAGTAGGAAGAAAGCCTCGCCCGGGGAGACCCAGTACTTC. Its translation: CASRKKASPGETQYF.

This chain uses TRBV12-5 with TRBJ1-1, with 9 bases lining up with TRBD1. CDR1 LGHNT and CDR2 FRNRAP come from the germline V gene. The V segment lost 5 bases and the J segment 11 bases; nucleotides outside the gene matches: 9. CDR3 length equals 13 residues. The CDR3 DNA is TGTGCTAGTGGTACTGGACAGGGGAGCGAGGCTTTCTTT. Encoded protein: CASGTGQGSEAFF.

In this sample, this clone turned up a few times. The rearrangement uses TRBV18 and TRBJ2-7; TRBD1 is a possible D gene (5 bases). From germline, CDR1 is KGHSH and CDR2 LQKENI. Trimming took 5 bases from V and 0 from J, leaving 14 bases between them. The CDR3 has 15 residues. In DNA form, the CDR3 reads TGTGCCAGCTCAGCAGGGTCCCGAAACTCCTACGAGCAGTACTTC. Translation: CASSAGSRNSYEQYF.

V gene TRBV29-1 combines with J gene TRBJ1-3; 9 nucleotides line up with TRBD1. V lost 7 bases, J lost 4 bases, and 8 bases stayed unmatched. There are 14 residues in the CDR3. Germline CDR1 is SQVTM and CDR2 is ANQGSEA. The CDR3 loop is CSARRTGVGNTIYF. The CDR3 region has the DNA TGCAGCGCCCGGCGGACAGGGGTCGGAAACACCATATATTTT.

This clone appeared a few times. Written as DNA, the CDR3 is TGTGCCAGCAGTCTTGGGACTCCCAATGAGCAGTTCTTC. Protein sequence: CASSLGTPNEQFF. This chain uses TRBV28 with TRBJ2-1; TRBD2 might be the D (6 bases). The length of the CDR3 is 13 residues. V gave up 5 bases and J gave up 6 bases, with 11 bases separating them. The germline CDR1 and CDR2 sequences are MDHEN and SYDVKM.

A few counts support this clone. The chain recombines TRBV6-6 with TRBJ2-1; 9 nucleotides agree with TRBD1. This CDR3 contains 16 residues. The V segment lost 0 bases and the J segment 8 bases; nucleotides outside the gene matches: 8. Per germline, CDR1 MNHNY and CDR2 SVGAGI (reference sequence). CDR3 in amino acids: CASSYSAGQGLDEQFF. The DNA of the CDR3 is TGTGCCAGCAGTTACTCGGCGGGACAGGGCCTAGATGAGCAGTTCTTC.

This clone has only a few counts. V and J are TRBV29-1 and TRBJ2-5; 9 bases fit TRBD1. The junction had 8 bases not matched to a gene; V was cut back by 7 bases and J by 5 bases. The CDR3 spans 13 residues. CDR1 and CDR2 from the germline V gene are SQVTM and ANQGSEA. The CDR3 spells CSAGTGSRETQYF. The CDR3 nucleotides read TGCAGCGCCGGGACAGGGTCCCGGGAGACCCAGTACTTC.

The chain has TRBV2 and TRBJ2-1; 8 nucleotides line up with TRBD1. The CDR3 sequence is 15 residues long. CDR1 and CDR2 (germline): SNHLY, FYNNEI. Trimming at V came to 4 bases and at J to 7 bases, leaving 9 bases not matched to a gene. Here the CDR3 DNA reads TGTGCCAGCAGTGGCGCCAGGGGGCTTGGAAATGAGCAGTTCTTC. Its translation is CASSGARGLGNEQFF.

This chain links TRBV7-9 with TRBJ2-3; 7 positions agree with TRBD2. Trimming cost V 5 bases and J 2 bases; bases outside gene matches: 13. CDR3 size: 17 residues. Looked up from germline, CDR1 is SEHNR and CDR2 is FQNEAQ (reference sequence). CDR3 sequence: CASSRGRAVPHTDTQYF. In DNA form, the CDR3 reads TGTGCCAGCAGCCGTGGGAGGGCAGTACCACACACAGATACGCAGTATTTT.

This clone was found a few times. Germline is not matched at one junction end, which may reflect a read error. The chain links TRBV6-6 to TRBJ2-4, with 13 bases aligning to TRBD2. This CDR3 is 14 amino acids long. CDR1 is MNHNY, CDR2 SVGAGI, per germline (reference sequence). The CDR3 region has the DNA TGTGCCAGCAGCCTGACTAGCGGGGGGCCGGGAAGGGACTTC. It specifies CASSLTSGGPGRDF.

In this sample, this clone turned up a few times. This chain joins TRBV18 and TRBJ2-7, with D hard to call. This CDR3 is built from 13 residues. The V end lost 0 bases, the J end lost 7 bases, and 10 bases lay between the germline ends. CDR1 is KGHSH and CDR2 is LQKENI in the germline V gene. The CDR3 DNA sequence: TGTGCCAGCTCACCACCGAGCTCTTGGGAGCAGTACTTC. Its protein product is CASSPPSSWEQYF.

The chain has TRBV4-3 and TRBJ2-2, with D hard to call. The CDR3 has 12 residues. With 1 base removed from V and 9 bases from J, the gap between germline ends came to 6 bases. Per the germline V gene, CDR1 is LGHNA and CDR2 is YSLEER. The CDR3: CASSQGQRELFF. DNA of the CDR3: TGCGCCAGCAGCCAAGGACAAAGGGAGCTGTTTTTT.

The rearrangement links TRBV7-2 to TRBJ1-1; D is perhaps TRBD1 (6 bases). Germline lookup yields CDR1 SGHTA and CDR2 FQGNSA. This CDR3 region has 15 residues. V gave up 1 base and J gave up 2 bases, with 11 bases separating them. CDR3 sequence reads: CASSLEWGRNTEAFF. DNA for the CDR3: TGTGCCAGCAGCTTAGAATGGGGGCGCAACACTGAAGCTTTCTTT.

This clone was seen a few times. This sequence joins TRBV18 and TRBJ2-5; TRBD2 is a possible D gene (7 bases). The CDR3 contains 16 residues. The germline V gene encodes CDR1 KGHSH and CDR2 LQKENI. Trimming took 1 base from V and 1 from J, leaving 13 bases between them. CDR3 sequence reads: CASSPRKGGVQETQYF. CDR3 nucleotide sequence: TGTGCCAGCTCACCACGGAAGGGGGGGGTCCAAGAGACCCAGTACTTC.

The chain carries TRBV7-9 and TRBJ2-7; 7 nucleotides agree with TRBD1. The CDR3 contains 17 residues. Trimming at V came to 5 bases and at J to 1 base, leaving 14 bases not matched to a gene. Germline V CDR1 and CDR2: SEHNR, FQNEAQ (reference sequence). The DNA of the CDR3 is TGTGCCAGCAGCGGATGGATGGGCTCGACAGGGTCCTACGAGCAGTACTTC. The encoded protein is CASSGWMGSTGSYEQYF.